This TCR beta chain originates from a study of blood T cell repertoires in COVID-19 (dated by TCRdb to 2020 to 2021). A note on the overall study: Samples from collaborators originated in the United States, Italy and Spain and spanned both the acute and convalescent phases of COVID-19. The prospective study material was composed of cDNA or gDNA derived from T cells, B-cell-depleted T cells, or PBMCs. The dataset comprised deeply sampled blood TCRbeta repertoires from subjects exposed to, actively infected with, or recovered from COVID-19. The repertoires were released in a freely available public database meant as a resource for research on the immune response to SARS-CoV-2. The samples were drawn from two sources: the first 160 participants of the ongoing ImmuneRACE study, and fewer than 1,500 subjects contributed by 6 global collaborators. Nearly every sample came with metadata listing a de-identified subject ID, COVID-19 status, age in years and sex. Where available, HLA class I and class II types were obtained from metadata supplied by the sample provider rather than from assay-based typing.

V trim: 4 bases; J trim: 3 bases; unmatched bases: 10. From cysteine to phenylalanine, the CDR3 is 16 amino acids long. Only CDR3 DNA remains: 48 bases, in frame from the first base. CDR1 SGHRS and CDR2 YFSETQ were looked up in the germline V gene. TCRbeta CDR3 regions were amplified from genomic DNA using the immunoSEQ Assay, a bias-controlled multiplex PCR. In the original analysis: Nucleated cell counts per sample were estimated from amplification of reference gene primers within the assay. Sequence reads were collapsed and filtered to measure the absolute abundance of every unique TCRbeta CDR3 rearrangement. For each sample, productive Simpson clonality was calculated by taking the square root of Simpson's diversity index across productive rearrangements. The immuneACCESS repertoire file appears here via TCRdb, limited to in-frame rearrangements. These files lack a portion of the clones; in checked studies, under half of the deficit traces to unresolved V genes, and the cause of the others is not known. The V and J calls and clone size were taken over from that table, and D and trimming were inferred from the DNA. The sample records about 120,000 clones, over 75% of which are singletons. The ten largest make up roughly 8% of the sample.

Whole blood was collected in K2EDTA tubes by collaborating institutions according to the institutions' own protocols. For TCRbeta analysis, collaborators shipped samples in one of three forms: frozen whole blood, isolated PBMCs, or DNA extracted from either of those sample types. General study outcomes and caveats: The quantity of clinical and demographic metadata differed by source and by participant and was supplied without curation.

About this clone: The specificity of this receptor is unknown. No base quality values were provided; no much bigger clone lies one nucleotide off.

This chain joins TRBV5-1 to TRBJ2-7; 10 nucleotides in the junction match TRBD1. The TCR sequence derives from a man between 50 and 59 years old with acute or convalescent COVID-19. What was sequenced was peripheral blood. The encoded CDR3 is CASSKDRGRLGYEQYF. The base sequence is TGCGCCAGCAGCAAAGACAGGGGGCGGTTGGGCTACGAGCAGTACTTC. The full variable domain, completed from the reference TRBV5-1 and TRBJ2-7 proteins outside the CDR3, reads KAGVTQTPRYLIKTRGQQVTLSCSPISGHRSVSWYQQTPGQGLQFLFEYFSETQRNKGNFPGRFSGRQFSNSRSEMNVSTLELGDSALYLCASSKDRGRLGYEQYFGPGTRLTVT.